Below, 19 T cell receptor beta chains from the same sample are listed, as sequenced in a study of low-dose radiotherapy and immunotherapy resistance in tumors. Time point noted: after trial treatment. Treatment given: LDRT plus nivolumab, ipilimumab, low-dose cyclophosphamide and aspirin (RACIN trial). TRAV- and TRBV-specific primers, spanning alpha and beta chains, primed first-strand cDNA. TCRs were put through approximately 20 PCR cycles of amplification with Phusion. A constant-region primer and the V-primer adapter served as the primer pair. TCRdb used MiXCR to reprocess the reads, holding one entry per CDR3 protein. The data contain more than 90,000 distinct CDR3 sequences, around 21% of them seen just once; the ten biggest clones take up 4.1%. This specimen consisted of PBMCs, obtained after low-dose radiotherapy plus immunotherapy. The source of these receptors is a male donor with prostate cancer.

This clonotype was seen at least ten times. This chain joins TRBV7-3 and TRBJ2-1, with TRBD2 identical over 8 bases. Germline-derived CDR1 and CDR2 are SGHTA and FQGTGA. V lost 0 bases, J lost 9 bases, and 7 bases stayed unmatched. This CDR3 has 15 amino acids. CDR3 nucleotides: TGTGCCAGCAGCTTAACTAGCGGGGCGATGTCTGAGCAGTTCTTC. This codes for CASSLTSGAMSEQFF.

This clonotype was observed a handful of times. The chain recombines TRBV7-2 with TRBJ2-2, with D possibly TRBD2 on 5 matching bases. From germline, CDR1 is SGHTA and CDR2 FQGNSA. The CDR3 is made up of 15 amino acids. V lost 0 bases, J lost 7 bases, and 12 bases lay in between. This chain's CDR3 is CASSLAALAGGELFF. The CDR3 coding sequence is TGTGCCAGCAGCTTAGCGGCGCTAGCAGGCGGGGAGCTGTTTTTT.

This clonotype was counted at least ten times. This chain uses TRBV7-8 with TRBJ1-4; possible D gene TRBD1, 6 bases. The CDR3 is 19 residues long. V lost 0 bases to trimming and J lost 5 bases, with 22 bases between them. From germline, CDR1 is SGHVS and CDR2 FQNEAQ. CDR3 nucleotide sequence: TGTGCCAGCAGCTTAGCACGGGAGGGCCCCGGGGGCCCCAATGAAAAACTGTTTTTT. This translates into CASSLAREGPGGPNEKLFF.

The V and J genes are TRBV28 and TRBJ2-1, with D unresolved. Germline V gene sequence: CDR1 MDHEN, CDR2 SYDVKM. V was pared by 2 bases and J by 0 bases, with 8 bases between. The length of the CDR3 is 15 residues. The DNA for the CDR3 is TGTGCCAGCAGTTTAAGGGCCTTCTCCTACAATGAGCAGTTCTTC. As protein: CASSLRAFSYNEQFF.

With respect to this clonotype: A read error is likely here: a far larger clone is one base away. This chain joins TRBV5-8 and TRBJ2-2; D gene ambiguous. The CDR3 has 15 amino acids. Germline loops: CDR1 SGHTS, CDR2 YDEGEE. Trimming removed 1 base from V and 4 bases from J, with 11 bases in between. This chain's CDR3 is CASSLIGFGTGELFF. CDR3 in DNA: TGTGCCAGCAGCTTGATAGGGTTCGGCACCGGGGAGCTGTTTTTT.

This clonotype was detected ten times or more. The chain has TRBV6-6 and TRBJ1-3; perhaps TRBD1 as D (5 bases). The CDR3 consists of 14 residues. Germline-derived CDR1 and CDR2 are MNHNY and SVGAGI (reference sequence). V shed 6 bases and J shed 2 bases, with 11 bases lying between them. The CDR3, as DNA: TGTGCCAGCAGCCGAGACAGAGCTGGAAACACCATATATTTT. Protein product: CASSRDRAGNTIYF.

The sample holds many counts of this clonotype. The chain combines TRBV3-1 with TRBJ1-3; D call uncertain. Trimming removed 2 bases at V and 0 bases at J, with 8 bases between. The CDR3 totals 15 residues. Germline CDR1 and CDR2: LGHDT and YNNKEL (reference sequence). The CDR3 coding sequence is TGTGCCAGCAGCCAACTCGGACGCTCTGGAAACACCATATATTTT. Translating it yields CASSQLGRSGNTIYF.

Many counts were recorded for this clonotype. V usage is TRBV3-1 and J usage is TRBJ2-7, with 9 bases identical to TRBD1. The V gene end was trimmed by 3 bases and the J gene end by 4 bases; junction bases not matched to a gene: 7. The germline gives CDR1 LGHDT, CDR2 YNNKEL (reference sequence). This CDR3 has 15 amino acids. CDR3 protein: CASSQGLDRGYEQYF. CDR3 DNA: TGTGCCAGCAGCCAGGGGTTGGACAGGGGTTACGAGCAGTACTTC.

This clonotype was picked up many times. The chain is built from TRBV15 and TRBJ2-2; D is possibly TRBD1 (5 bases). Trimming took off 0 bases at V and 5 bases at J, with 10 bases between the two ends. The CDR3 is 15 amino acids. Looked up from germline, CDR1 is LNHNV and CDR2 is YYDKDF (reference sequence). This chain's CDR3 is CATSREGPETGELFF. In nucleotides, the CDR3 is TGTGCCACCAGCAGAGAGGGGCCGGAGACCGGGGAGCTGTTTTTT.

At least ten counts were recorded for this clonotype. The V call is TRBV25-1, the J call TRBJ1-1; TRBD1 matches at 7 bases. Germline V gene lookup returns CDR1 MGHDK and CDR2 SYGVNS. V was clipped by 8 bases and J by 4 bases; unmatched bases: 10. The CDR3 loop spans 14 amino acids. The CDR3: CASQGVAGGTEAFF. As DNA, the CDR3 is TGTGCCAGCCAGGGGGTGGCAGGGGGCACTGAAGCTTTCTTT.

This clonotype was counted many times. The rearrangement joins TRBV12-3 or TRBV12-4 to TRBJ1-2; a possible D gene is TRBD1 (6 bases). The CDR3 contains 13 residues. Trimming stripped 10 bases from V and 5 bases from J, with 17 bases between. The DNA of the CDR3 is TGTGCCACGGGCGAGGGCAGGGGTTATGGCTACACCTTC. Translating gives CATGEGRGYGYTF.

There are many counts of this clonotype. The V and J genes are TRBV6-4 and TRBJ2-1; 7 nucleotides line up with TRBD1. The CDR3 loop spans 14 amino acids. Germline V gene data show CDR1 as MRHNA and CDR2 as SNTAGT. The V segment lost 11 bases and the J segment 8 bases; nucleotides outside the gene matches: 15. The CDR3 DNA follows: TGTGCCCCCCCGGACAGGAAAAGCGGCCATGAGCAGTTCTTC. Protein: CAPPDRKSGHEQFF.

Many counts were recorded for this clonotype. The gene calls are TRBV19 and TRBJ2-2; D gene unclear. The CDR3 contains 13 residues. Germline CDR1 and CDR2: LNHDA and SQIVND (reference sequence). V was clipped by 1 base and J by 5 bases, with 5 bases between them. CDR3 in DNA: TGTGCCAGTAGTATAGGGAGAACCGGGGAGCTGTTTTTT. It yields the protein CASSIGRTGELFF.

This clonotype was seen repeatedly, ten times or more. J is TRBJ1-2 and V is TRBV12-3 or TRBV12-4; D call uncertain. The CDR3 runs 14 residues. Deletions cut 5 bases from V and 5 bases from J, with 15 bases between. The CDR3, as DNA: TGTGCCAGCAGTCGGGGAGGGTCGGGGTATGGCTACACCTTC. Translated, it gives CASSRGGSGYGYTF.

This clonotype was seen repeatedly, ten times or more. This CDR3 is CSAREKVWTSGGAYNEQFF. Here the CDR3 DNA reads TGCAGTGCTAGAGAGAAGGTGTGGACTAGCGGGGGGGCCTACAATGAGCAGTTCTTC. This sequence joins TRBV20-1 and TRBJ2-1; TRBD2 aligns across 15 bases. The CDR3 contains 19 residues. V shed 0 bases and J 2 bases; nucleotides not matched to a gene: 8. Looked up from germline, CDR1 is DFQATT and CDR2 is SNEGSKA (reference sequence).

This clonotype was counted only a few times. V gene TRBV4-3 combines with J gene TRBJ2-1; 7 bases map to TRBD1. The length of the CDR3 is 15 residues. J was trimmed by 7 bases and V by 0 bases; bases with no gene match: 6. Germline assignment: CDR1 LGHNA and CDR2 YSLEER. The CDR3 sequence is CASSQEQGLSNEQFF. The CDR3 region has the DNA TGCGCCAGCAGCCAAGAACAGGGGCTCTCTAATGAGCAGTTCTTC.

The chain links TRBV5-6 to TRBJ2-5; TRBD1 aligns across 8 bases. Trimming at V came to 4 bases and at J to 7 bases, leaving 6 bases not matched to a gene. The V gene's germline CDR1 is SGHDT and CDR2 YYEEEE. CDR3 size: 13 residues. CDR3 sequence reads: CASSVTGGVTQYF. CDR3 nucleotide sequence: TGTGCCAGCAGCGTAACAGGGGGTGTGACCCAGTACTTC.

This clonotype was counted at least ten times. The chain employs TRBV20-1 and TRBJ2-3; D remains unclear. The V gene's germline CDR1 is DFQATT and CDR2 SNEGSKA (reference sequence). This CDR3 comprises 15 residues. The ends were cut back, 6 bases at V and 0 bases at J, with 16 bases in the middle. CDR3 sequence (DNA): TGCAGTGCGCTCATTGGGGTGACTAGCACAGATACGCAGTATTTT. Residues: CSALIGVTSTDTQYF.

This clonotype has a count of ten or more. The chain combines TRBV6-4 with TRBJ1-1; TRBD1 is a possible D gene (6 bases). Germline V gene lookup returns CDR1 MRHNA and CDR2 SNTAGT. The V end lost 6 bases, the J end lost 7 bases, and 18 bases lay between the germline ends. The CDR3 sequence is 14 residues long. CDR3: CASSALPQGSEAFF. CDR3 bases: TGTGCCAGCAGCGCGTTACCTCAGGGGAGTGAAGCTTTCTTT.